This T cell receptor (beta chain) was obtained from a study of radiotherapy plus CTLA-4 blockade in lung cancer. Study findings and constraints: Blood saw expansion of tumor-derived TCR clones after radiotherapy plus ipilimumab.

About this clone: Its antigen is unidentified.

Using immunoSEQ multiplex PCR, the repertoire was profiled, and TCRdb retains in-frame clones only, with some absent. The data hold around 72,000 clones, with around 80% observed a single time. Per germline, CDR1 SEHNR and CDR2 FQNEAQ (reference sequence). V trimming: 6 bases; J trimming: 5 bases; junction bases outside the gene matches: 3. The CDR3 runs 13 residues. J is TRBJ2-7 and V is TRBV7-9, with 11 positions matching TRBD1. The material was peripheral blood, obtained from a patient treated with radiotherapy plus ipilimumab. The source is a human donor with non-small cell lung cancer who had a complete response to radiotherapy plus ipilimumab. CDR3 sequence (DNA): TGTGCCAGCAGTTGGACAGGGGGCGACGAGCAGTACGTC. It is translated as CASSWTGGDEQYV.